This T cell receptor beta chain was documented in a study of a mutant IDH1 vaccine in newly diagnosed glioma. About the study: In weeks 1, 3, 5, 7, 11, 15, 19 and 23, patients were vaccinated. Antecedent treatment encompassed radiotherapy, temozolomide, or their combination; the majority received both.

Overall study findings and caveats: Seemingly, top peripheral T cell clonotype changes bore no relation to pseudoprogression.

About this clone itself: Its antigen remains unidentified.

Data came from immunoSEQ multiplex PCR; TCRdb stores just in-frame clones and leaves some out. This sample yields tens of thousands of clones, of which 75% to 90% are seen a single time; under 1.5% belongs to the top ten. Time point here: week 23, last vaccination. A 20-mer mutant IDH1 peptide at 300 ug was injected subcutaneously with topical imiquimod. The length of the CDR3 is 14 residues. Germline V gene data show CDR1 as KGHSH and CDR2 as LQKENI. V lost 0 bases and J 4 bases, leaving 9 bases between the germline ends. This chain connects TRBV18 to TRBJ1-2; tentative D call: TRBD1 (5 bases). The sequencing here drew on PBMCs, taken from a glioma patient whose treatment included an IDH1 peptide vaccine. The source is a man aged 40-55 years with glioma. Written as DNA, the CDR3 is TGTGCCAGCTCACCACCGGGGCAGGGCTATGGCTACACCTTC. This encodes CASSPPGQGYGYTF.